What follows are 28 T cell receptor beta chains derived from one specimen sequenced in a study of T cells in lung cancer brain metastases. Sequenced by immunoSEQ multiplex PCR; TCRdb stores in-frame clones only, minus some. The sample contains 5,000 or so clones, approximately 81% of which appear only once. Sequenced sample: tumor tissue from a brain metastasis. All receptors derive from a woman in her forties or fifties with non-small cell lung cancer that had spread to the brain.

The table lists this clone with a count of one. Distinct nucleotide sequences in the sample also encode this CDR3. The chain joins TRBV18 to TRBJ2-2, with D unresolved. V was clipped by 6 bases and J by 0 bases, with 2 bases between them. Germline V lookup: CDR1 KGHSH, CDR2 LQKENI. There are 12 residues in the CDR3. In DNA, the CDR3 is TGTGCCAGCTCTCCGAACACCGGGGAGCTGTTTTTT. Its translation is CASSPNTGELFF. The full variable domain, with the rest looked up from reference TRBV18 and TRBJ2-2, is NAGVMQNPRHLVRRRGQEARLRCSPMKGHSHVYWYRQLPEEGLKFMVYLQKENIIDESGMPKERFSAEFPKEGPSILRIQQVVRGDSAAYFCASSPNTGELFFGEGSRLTVL.

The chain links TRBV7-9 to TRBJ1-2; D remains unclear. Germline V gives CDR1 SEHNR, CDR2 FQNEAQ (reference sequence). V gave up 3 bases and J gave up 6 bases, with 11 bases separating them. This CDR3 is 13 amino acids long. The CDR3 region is CASSFAQDHGYTF. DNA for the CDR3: TGTGCCAGCAGCTTCGCCCAGGACCATGGCTACACCTTC.

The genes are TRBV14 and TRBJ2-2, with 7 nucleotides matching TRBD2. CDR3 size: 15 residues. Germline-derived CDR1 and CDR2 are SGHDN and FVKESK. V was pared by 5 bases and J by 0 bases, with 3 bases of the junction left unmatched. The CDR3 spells CASSESGTNTGELFF. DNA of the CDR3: TGTGCCAGCAGCGAGAGCGGGACGAACACCGGGGAGCTGTTTTTT.

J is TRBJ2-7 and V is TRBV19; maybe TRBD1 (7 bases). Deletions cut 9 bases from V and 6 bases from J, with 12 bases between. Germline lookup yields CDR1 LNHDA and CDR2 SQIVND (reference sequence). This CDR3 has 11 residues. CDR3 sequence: CASIQGGEQYF. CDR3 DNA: TGTGCCAGCATCCAGGGGGGCGAGCAGTACTTC. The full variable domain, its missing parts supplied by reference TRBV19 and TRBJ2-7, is DGGITQSPKYLFRKEGQNVTLSCEQNLNHDAMYWYRQDPGQGLRLIYYSQIVNDFQKGDIAEGYSVSREKKESFPLTVTSAQKNPTAFYLCASIQGGEQYFGPGTRLTVT.

CDR3 protein: CASSQDVSDYNEQFF. The CDR3 DNA sequence: TGCGCCAGCAGCCAAGACGTCAGCGACTACAATGAGCAGTTCTTC. This chain links TRBV4-3 with TRBJ2-1; D is ambiguous. Trimming left V 0 bases short and J 3 bases short, with 9 bases between. The germline CDR1 and CDR2 sequences are LGHNA and YSLEER. The CDR3 extends over 15 amino acids.

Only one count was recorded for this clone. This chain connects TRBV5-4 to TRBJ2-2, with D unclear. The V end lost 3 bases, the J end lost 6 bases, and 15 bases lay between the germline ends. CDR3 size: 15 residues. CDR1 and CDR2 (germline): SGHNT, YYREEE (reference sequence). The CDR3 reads CASSSNPTVAGELFF. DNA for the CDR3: TGTGCCAGCAGCTCTAACCCCACCGTGGCCGGGGAGCTGTTTTTT.

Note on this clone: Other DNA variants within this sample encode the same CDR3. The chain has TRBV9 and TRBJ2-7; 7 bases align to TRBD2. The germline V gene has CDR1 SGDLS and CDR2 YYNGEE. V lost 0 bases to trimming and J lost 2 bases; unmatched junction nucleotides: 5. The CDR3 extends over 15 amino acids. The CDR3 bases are TGTGCCAGCAGCGTAGCTAGCGGAGGCCCCTACGAGCAGTACTTC. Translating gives CASSVASGGPYEQYF.

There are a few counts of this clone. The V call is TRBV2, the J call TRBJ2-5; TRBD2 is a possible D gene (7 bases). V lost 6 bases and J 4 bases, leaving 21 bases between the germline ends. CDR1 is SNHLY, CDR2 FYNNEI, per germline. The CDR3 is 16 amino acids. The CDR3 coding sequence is TGTGCCAGCAGCCCGAAGGTTGACGGGGGGCTAGAGACCCAGTACTTC. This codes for CASSPKVDGGLETQYF.

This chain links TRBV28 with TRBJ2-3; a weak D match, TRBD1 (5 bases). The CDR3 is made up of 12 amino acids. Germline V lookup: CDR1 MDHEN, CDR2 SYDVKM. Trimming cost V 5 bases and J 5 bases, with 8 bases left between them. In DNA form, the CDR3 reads TGTGCCAGCAGTGAAGGGGTAGATACGCAGTATTTT. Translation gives CASSEGVDTQYF.

DNA for the CDR3: TGCGCCAGCAGCTTCAGGGGGCCCAATGAGCAGTTCTTC. Translated: CASSFRGPNEQFF. This chain links TRBV5-1 with TRBJ2-1; 8 bases line up with TRBD1. Trimming cost V 2 bases and J 6 bases; bases outside gene matches: 1. This CDR3 has 13 residues. The V gene's germline CDR1 is SGHRS and CDR2 YFSETQ.

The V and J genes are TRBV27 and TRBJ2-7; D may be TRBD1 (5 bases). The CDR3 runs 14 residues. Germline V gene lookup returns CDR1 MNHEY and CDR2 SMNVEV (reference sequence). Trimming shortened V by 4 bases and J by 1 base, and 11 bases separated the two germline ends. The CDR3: CASSWGDLSYEQYF. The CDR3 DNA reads TGTGCCAGCAGTTGGGGCGACCTATCCTACGAGCAGTACTTC.

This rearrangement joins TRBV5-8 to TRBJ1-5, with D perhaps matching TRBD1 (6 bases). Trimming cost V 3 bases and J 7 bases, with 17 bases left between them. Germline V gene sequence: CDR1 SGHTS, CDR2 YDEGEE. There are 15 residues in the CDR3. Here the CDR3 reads CASSSYLTGMQPQHF. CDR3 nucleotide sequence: TGTGCCAGCAGCTCGTATCTAACAGGGATGCAGCCCCAGCATTTT.

The CDR3 sequence is CSASTGGFTEAFF. CDR3 sequence (DNA): TGCAGCGCCTCGACAGGGGGCTTTACTGAAGCTTTCTTT. V and J are TRBV29-1 and TRBJ1-1; 10 bases match TRBD1. Germline lookup yields CDR1 SQVTM and CDR2 ANQGSEA. The CDR3 spans 13 residues. The V segment lost 7 bases and the J segment 5 bases; nucleotides outside the gene matches: 7.

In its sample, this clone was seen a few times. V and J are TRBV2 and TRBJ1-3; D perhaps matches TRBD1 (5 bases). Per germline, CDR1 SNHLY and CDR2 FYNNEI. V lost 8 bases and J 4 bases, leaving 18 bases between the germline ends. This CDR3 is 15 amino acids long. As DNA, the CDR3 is TGTGCCAGCTCCCAAGAGGGGACGGGAGGAAACACCATATATTTT. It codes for CASSQEGTGGNTIYF.

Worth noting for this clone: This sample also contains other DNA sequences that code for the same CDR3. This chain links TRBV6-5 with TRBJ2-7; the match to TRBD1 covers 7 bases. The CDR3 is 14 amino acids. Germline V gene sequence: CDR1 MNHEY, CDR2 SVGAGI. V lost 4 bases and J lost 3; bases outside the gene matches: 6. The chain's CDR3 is CASSLRQGGYEQYF. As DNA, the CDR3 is TGTGCCAGCAGTTTACGACAGGGCGGCTACGAGCAGTACTTC.

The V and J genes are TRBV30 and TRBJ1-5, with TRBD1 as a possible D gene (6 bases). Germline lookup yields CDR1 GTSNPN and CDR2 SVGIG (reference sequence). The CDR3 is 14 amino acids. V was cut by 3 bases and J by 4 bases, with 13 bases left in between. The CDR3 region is CAWSRGQGNQPQHF. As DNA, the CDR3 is TGTGCCTGGAGCCGGGGGCAGGGAAATCAGCCCCAGCATTTT.

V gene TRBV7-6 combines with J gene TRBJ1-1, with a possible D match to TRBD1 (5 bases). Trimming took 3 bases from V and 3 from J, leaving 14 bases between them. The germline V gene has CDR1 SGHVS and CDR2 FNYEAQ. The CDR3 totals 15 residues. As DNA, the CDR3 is TGTGCCAGCAGCTTGAGGGCAGGGTTGGACACTGAAGCTTTCTTT. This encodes CASSLRAGLDTEAFF.

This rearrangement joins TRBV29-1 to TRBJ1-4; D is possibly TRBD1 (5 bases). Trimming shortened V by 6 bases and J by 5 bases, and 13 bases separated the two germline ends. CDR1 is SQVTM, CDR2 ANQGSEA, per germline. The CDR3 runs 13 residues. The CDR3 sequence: CSVPGTENEKLFF. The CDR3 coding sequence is TGCAGCGTACCCGGGACGGAAAATGAAAAACTGTTTTTT.

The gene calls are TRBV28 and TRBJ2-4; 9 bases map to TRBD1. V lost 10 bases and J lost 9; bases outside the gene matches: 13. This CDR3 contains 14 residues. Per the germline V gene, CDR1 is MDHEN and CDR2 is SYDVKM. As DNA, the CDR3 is TGTGCCACCACCAGGGACAGGGTCGTCGGCATTCAGTACTTC. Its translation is CATTRDRVVGIQYF.

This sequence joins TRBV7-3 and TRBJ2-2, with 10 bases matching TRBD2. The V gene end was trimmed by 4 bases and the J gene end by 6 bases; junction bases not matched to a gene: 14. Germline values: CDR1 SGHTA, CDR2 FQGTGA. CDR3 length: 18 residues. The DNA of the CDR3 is TGTGCCAGCAGCTCCGGGTCAGCGGGAGGGCCAGTTCCCGGGGAGCTGTTTTTT. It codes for CASSSGSAGGPVPGELFF.

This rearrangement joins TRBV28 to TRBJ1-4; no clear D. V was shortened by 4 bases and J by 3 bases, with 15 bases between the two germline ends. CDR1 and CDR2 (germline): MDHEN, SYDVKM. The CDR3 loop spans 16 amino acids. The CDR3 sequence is CASSSARAGSNEKLFF. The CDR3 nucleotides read TGTGCCAGCAGTTCAGCGAGAGCGGGCTCTAATGAAAAACTGTTTTTT.

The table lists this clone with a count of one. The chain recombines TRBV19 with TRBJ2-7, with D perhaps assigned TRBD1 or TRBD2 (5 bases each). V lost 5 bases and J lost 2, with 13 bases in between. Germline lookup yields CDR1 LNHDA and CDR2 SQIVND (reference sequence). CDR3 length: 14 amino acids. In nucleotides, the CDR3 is TGTGCCAGTAGTGTGACCGGGGCGCCCTACGAGCAGTACTTC. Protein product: CASSVTGAPYEQYF.

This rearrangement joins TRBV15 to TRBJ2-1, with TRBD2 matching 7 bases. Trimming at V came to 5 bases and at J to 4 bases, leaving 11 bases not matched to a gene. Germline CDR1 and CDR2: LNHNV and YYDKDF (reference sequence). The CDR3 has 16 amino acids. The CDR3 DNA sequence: TGTGCCACCAGCTCCATGACTAGCTTCGATTACAATGAGCAGTTCTTC. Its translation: CATSSMTSFDYNEQFF.

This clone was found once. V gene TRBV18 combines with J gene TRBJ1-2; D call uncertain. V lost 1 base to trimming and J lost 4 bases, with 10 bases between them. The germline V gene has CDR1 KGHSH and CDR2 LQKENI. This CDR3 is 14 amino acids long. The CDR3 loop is CASSPLRKGYGYTF. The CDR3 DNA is TGTGCCAGCTCACCACTGCGTAAGGGCTATGGCTACACCTTC.

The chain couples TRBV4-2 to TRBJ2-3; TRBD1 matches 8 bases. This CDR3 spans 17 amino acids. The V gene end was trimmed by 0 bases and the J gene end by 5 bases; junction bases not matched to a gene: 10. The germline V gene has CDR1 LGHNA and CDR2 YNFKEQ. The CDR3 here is CASSQDKDRGSVDTQYF. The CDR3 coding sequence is TGTGCCAGCAGCCAAGATAAAGACAGGGGATCCGTAGATACGCAGTATTTT.

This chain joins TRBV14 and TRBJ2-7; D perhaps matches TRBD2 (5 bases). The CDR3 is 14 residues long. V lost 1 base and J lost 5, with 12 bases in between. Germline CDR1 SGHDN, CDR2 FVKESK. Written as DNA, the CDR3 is TGTGCCAGCAGCCAAGTACGGGGAGTCCACGAGCAGTACTTC. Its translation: CASSQVRGVHEQYF.

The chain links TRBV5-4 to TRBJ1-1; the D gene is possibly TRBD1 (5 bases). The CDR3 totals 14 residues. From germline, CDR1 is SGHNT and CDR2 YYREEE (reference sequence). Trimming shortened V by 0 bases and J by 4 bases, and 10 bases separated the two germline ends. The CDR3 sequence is CASSLEGVPTEAFF. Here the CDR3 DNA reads TGTGCCAGCAGCTTGGAAGGGGTTCCCACTGAAGCTTTCTTT. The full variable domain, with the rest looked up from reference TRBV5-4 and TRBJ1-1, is ETGVTQSPTHLIKTRGQQVTLRCSSQSGHNTVSWYQQALGQGPQFIFQYYREEENGRGNFPPRFSGLQFPNYSSELNVNALELDDSALYLCASSLEGVPTEAFFGQGTRLTVV.

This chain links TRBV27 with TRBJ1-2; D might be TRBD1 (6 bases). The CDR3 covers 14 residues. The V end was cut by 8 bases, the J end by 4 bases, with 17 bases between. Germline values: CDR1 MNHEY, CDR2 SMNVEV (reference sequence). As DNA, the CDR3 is TGTGCCAGCGGAAGAGGGGGGCGAGGCTATGGCTACACCTTC. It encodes CASGRGGRGYGYTF.